This T cell receptor (beta chain) was recorded in a study of cytomegalovirus exposure and HLA in healthy donors. Method: immunoSEQ multiplex PCR; TCRdb's copy keeps in-frame clones and lacks some. This table holds 65,000 to 85,000 clones, 95% found once. Comments on this clone: What it binds is unknown.

Study conclusions and caveats: Cytomegalovirus association was assigned to over 150 TCR beta chains.

The CDR3 runs 13 residues. Trimming left V 3 bases short and J 7 bases short, with 13 bases between. Germline-derived CDR1 and CDR2 are SGDLS and YYNGEE. The validation cohort, a group of more than 100 subjects, included the donors and was separate from the roughly 620-subject first cohort. The specimen was PBMCs. This chain joins TRBV9 and TRBJ1-2; TRBD1 is a possible D gene (6 bases). This clonotype was sampled from a woman in her late teens or twenties in good health and CMV-seronegative. The CDR3 here is CASSANGGLGYTF. The CDR3 DNA is TGTGCCAGCAGCGCGAACGGGGGGCTTGGCTACACCTTC.